This T cell receptor beta chain was sequenced during a study of T cell clonotyping in hematopoietic cell transplantation. Some clones are missing from TCRdb's copy, which holds only in-frame ones; the method was immunoSEQ multiplex PCR. The sample lists roughly 30,000 clones; about three quarters were seen once. Trimming removed 1 base at V and 6 bases at J, with 6 bases between. This CDR3 region has 11 residues. Per germline, CDR1 GTSNPN and CDR2 SVGIG (reference sequence). The time point is: recipient sample about 28 days before transplant, after cytoreduction. The sample was peripheral blood mononuclear cells, taken before stem cell transplant. The chain carries TRBV30 and TRBJ1-1; tentative D call: TRBD1 (5 bases). This clonotype was sampled from a woman in her 30s with chronic myeloid leukemia. Some clones in this sample may be carry-over from other donors' samples. CDR3: CAWSGGAEAFF. In DNA, the CDR3 is TGTGCCTGGAGTGGGGGCGCTGAAGCTTTCTTT. Filled out from reference TRBV30 and TRBJ1-1, the complete variable domain reads SQTIHQWPATLVQPVGSPLSLECTVEGTSNPNLYWYRQAAGRGLQLLFYSVGIGQISSEVPQNLSASRPQDRQFILSSKKLLLSDSGFYLCAWSGGAEAFFGQGTRLTVV.